This record covers a single TCR beta chain. The sample belongs to a study of T cell responses to AZD1222 COVID-19 vaccine. Repertoires were generated with immunoSEQ multiplex PCR, while TCRdb's copy carries only in-frame clones and drops some. The repertoire holds around 100,000 clones, 70% to 90% seen once, with approximately 1.3% in the top ten. From germline, CDR1 is LGHNA and CDR2 YSLEER. The V and J ends lost 2 bases and 2 bases respectively, with 7 bases between them. The CDR3 covers 13 residues. This receptor was identified in an adult in good health. Sequences were derived from peripheral blood, sampled on day 0 of AZD1222 vaccination. The genes are TRBV4-3 and TRBJ2-7, with D uncertain. The CDR3 DNA reads as TGCGCCAGCAGCCAAACCCATACCTACGAGCAGTACTTC. Protein: CASSQTHTYEQYF.